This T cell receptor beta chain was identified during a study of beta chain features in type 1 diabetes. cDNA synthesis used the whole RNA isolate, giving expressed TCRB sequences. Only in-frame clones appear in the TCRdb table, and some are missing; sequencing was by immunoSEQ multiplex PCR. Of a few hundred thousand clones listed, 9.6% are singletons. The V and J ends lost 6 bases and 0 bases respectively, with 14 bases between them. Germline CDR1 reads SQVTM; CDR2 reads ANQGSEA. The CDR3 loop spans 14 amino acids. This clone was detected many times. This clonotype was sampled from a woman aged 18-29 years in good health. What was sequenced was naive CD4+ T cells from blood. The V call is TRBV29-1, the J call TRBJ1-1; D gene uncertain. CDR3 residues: CSVKNGGLNTEAFF. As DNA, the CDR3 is TGCAGCGTAAAGAATGGAGGGCTGAACACTGAAGCTTTCTTT.